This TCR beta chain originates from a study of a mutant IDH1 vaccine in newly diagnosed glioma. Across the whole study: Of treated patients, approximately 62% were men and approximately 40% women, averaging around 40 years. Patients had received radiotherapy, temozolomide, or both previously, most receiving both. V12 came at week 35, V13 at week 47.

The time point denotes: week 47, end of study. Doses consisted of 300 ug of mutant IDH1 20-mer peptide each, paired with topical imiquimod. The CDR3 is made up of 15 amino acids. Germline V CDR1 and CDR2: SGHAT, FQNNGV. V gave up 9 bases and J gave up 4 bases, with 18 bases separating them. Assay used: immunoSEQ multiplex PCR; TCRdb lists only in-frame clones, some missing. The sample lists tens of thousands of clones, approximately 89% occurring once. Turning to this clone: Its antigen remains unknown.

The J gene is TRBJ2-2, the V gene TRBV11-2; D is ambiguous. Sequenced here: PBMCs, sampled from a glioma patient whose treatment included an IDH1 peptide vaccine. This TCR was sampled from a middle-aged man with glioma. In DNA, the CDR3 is TGTGCCAGTCTCTGGTCCGGAAGAGGCACCGGGGAGCTGTTTTTT. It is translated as CASLWSGRGTGELFF.